The source of this TCR beta chain is a study of blood T cell repertoires in COVID-19. Assay: immunoSEQ multiplex PCR; the TCRdb copy retains only in-frame clones and omits some. The top ten hold about 1.2% of the sample, which has about 380,000 clones, more than 75% seen once. Between the trimmed V and J ends, which lost 5 bases and 5 bases, there was a span of 12 bases. Germline V gene lookup returns CDR1 SEHNR and CDR2 FQNEAQ (reference sequence). This CDR3 is 13 amino acids long. Donors in Cohort 3 counted as recovered after two negative PCRs, clearance, or symptom resolution. The origin of this receptor is a woman younger than 30 who had recovered from COVID-19. Sequencing was performed on PBMCs or T cells enriched from blood (not recorded which). This chain uses TRBV7-9 with TRBJ1-1; D gene uncertain. The CDR3 coding sequence is TGTGCCAGCAGCCCCCCGGGGAGAACTGAAGCTTTCTTT. Encoded protein: CASSPPGRTEAFF.